The source of this T cell receptor beta chain is a study of shared clonotypes between healthy human individuals. Produced via immunoSEQ multiplex PCR; TCRdb's table is partial and in-frame only. The table includes some 96,000 clones, around half detected once. Germline V gene lookup returns CDR1 SGHTA and CDR2 FQGNSA. V was shortened by 3 bases and J by 3 bases, with 12 bases between the two germline ends. The CDR3 contains 14 residues. This TCR was recovered from a woman between 40 and 50 years old in good health. Some clones in this sample may be carry-over from other donors' samples. The sequencing input was PBMCs. The rearrangement uses TRBV7-2 and TRBJ2-7; D is perhaps TRBD1 (6 bases). As DNA, the CDR3 is TGTGCCAGCAGCTTGATGGGACATCGCTACGAGCAGTACTTC. Protein: CASSLMGHRYEQYF.